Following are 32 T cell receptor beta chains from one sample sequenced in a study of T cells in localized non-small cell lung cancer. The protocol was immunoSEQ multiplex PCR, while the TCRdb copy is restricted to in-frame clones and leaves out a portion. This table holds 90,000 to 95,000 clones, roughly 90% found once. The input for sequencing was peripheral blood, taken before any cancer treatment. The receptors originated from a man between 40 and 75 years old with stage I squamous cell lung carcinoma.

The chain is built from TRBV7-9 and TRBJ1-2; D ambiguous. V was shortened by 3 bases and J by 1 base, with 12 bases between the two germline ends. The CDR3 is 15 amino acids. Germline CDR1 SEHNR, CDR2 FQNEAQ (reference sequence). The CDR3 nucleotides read TGTGCCAGCAGCTTCGACGCGGGGATTAACTATGGCTACACCTTC. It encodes CASSFDAGINYGYTF.

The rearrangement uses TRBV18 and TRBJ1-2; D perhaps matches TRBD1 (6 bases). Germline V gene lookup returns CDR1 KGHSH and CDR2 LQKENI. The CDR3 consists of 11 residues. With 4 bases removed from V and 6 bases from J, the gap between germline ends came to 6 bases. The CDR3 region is CASSRQDGYTF. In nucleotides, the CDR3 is TGTGCCAGCTCACGACAGGATGGCTACACCTTC.

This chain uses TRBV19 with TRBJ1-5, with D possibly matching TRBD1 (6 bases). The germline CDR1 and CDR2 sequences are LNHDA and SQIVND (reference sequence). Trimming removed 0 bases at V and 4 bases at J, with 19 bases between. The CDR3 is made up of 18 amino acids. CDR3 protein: CASSIDPWAAQGNQPQHF. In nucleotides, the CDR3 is TGTGCCAGTAGTATAGATCCCTGGGCAGCACAGGGAAATCAGCCCCAGCATTTT.

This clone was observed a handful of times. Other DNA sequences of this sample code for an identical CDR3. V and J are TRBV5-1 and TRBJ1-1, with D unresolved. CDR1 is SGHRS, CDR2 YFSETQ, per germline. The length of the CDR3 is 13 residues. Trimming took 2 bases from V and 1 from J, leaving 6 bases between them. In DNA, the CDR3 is TGCGCCAGCAGCTTAGGAGGGAACACTGAAGCTTTCTTT. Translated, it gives CASSLGGNTEAFF.

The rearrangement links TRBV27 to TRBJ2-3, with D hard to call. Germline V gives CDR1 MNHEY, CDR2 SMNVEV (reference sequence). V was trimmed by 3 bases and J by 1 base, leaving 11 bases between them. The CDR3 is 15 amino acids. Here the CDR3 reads CASSFRSTGTDTQYF. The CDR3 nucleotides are TGTGCCAGCAGTTTCCGGTCGACTGGCACAGATACGCAGTATTTT.

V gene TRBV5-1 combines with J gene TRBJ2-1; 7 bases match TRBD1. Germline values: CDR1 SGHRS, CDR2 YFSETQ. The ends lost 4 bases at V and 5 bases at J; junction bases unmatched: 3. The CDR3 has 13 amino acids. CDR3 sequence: CASSPGQNNEQFF. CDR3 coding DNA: TGCGCCAGCAGCCCGGGACAGAACAATGAGCAGTTCTTC.

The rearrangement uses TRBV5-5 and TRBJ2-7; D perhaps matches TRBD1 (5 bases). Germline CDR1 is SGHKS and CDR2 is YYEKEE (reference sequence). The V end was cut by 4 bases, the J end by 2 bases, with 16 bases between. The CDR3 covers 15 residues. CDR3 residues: CASSATRARAYEQYF. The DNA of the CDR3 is TGTGCCAGCAGCGCAACCCGGGCCAGGGCCTACGAGCAGTACTTC.

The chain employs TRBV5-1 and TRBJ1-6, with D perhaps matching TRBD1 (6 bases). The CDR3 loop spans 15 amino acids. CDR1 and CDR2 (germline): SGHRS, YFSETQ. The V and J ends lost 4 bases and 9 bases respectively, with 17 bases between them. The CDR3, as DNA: TGCGCCAGCAGCCAGTGGCAGGGGCTTGGTTCACCCCTCCACTTT. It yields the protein CASSQWQGLGSPLHF.

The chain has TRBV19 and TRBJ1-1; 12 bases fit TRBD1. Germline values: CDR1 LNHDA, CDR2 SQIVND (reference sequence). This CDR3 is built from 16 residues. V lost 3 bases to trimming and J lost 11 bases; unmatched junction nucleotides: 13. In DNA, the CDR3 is TGTGCCAGTAGTATCACCTCCGGGACAGGGGGCCGGGGGGCTTTCTTT. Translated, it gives CASSITSGTGGRGAFF.

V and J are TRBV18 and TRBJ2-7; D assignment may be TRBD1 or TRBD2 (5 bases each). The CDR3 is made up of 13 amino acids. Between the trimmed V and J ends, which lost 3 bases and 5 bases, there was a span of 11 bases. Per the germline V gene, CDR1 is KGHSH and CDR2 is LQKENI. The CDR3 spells CASSPGQGHEQYF. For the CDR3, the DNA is TGTGCCAGCTCACCGGGGCAGGGACACGAGCAGTACTTC.

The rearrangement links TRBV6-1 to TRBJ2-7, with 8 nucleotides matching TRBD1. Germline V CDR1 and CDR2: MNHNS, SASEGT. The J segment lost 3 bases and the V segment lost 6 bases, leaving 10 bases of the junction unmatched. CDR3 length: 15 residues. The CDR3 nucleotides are TGTGCCAGCAGACTAAGACAGGGGATGCTCTACGAGCAGTACTTC. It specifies CASRLRQGMLYEQYF.

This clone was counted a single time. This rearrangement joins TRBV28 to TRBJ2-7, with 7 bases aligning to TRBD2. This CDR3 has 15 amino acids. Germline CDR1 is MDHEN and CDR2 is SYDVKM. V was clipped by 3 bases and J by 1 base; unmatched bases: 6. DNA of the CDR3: TGTGCCAGCAGTTTGAATCGAGCGGGGTCCTACGAGCAGTACTTC. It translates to CASSLNRAGSYEQYF.

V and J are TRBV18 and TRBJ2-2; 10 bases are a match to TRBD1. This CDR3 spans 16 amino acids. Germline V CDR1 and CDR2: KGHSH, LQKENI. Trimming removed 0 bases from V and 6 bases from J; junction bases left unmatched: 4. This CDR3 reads CASSPPLGQGAGELFF. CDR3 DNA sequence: TGTGCCAGCTCACCACCCCTTGGACAGGGGGCCGGGGAGCTGTTTTTT.

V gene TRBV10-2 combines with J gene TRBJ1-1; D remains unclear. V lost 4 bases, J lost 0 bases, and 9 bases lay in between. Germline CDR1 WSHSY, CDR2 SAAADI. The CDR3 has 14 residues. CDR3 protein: CASSADTMNTEAFF. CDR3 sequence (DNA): TGCGCCAGCAGTGCCGACACCATGAACACTGAAGCTTTCTTT.

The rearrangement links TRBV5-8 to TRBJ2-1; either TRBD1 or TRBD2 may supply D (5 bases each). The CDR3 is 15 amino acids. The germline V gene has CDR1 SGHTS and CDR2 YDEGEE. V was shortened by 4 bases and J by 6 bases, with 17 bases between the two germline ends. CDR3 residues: CASSKGTRRGNEQFF. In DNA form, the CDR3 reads TGTGCCAGCAGCAAGGGGACCCGAAGGGGCAATGAGCAGTTCTTC.

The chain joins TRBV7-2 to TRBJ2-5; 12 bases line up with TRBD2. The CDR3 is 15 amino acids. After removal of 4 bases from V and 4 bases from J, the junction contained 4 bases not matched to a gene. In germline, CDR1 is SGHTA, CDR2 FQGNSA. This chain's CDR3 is CASSSSSGGVETQYF. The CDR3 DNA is TGTGCCAGCAGCTCCTCTAGCGGGGGGGTAGAGACCCAGTACTTC.

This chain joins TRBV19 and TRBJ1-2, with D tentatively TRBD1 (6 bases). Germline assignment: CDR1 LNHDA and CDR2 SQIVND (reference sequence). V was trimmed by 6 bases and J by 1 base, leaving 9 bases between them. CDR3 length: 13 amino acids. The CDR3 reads CASRRTDNYGYTF. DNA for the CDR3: TGTGCCAGTAGAAGGACAGATAACTATGGCTACACCTTC.

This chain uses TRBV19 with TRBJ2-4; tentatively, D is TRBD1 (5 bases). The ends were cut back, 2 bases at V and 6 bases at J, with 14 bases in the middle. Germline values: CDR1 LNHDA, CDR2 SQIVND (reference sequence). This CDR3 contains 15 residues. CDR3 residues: CASSIQSQGGNIQYF. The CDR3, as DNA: TGTGCCAGTAGTATACAATCGCAGGGTGGAAACATTCAGTACTTC.

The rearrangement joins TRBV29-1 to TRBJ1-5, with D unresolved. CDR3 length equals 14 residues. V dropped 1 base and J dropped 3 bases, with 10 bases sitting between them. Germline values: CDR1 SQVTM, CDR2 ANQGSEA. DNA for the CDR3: TGCAGCGTTGAAGTCGGCGGATCCAATCAGCCCCAGCATTTT. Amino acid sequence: CSVEVGGSNQPQHF.

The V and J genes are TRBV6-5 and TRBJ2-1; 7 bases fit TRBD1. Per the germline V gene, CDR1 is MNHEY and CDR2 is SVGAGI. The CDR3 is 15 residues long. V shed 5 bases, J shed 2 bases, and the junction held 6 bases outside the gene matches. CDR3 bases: TGTGCCAGCAGTAGACAGGGAATCCCCTACAATGAGCAGTTCTTC. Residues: CASSRQGIPYNEQFF.

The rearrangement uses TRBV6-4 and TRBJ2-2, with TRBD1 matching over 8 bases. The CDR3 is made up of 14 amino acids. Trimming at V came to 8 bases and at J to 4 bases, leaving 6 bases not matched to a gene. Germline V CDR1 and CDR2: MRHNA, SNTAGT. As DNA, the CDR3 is TGTGCCAGCTCTTTGGACAGGGTCACCGGGGAGCTGTTTTTT. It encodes CASSLDRVTGELFF.

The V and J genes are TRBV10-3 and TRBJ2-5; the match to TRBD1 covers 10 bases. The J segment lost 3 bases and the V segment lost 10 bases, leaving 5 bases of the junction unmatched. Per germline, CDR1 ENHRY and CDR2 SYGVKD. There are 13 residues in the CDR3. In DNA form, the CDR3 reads TGTGCCACAAGGGGACAGGGGAAAGAGACCCAGTACTTC. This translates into CATRGQGKETQYF.

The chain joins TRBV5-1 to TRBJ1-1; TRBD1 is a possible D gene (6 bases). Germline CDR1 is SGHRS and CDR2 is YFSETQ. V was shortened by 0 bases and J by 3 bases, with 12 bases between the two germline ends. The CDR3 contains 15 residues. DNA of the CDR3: TGCGCCAGCAGCTTGGATGGACAGAGGGACACTGAAGCTTTCTTT. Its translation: CASSLDGQRDTEAFF. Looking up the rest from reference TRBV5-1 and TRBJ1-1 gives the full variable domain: KAGVTQTPRYLIKTRGQQVTLSCSPISGHRSVSWYQQTPGQGLQFLFEYFSETQRNKGNFPGRFSGRQFSNSRSEMNVSTLELGDSALYLCASSLDGQRDTEAFFGQGTRLTVV.

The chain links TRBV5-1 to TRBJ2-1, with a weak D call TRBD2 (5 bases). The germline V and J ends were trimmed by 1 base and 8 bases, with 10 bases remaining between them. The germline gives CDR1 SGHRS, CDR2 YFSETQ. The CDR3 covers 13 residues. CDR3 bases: TGCGCCAGCAGCTTGCTAACCGGGGATGAGCAGTTCTTC. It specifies CASSLLTGDEQFF.

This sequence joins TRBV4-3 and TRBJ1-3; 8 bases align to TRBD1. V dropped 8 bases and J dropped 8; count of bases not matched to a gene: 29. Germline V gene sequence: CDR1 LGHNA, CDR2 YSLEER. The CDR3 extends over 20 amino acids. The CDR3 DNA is TGCGCCAGCCTTACTATCCGGGACAGGTTATTACACTATTTCGGTGACACCATATATTTT. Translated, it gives CASLTIRDRLLHYFGDTIYF.

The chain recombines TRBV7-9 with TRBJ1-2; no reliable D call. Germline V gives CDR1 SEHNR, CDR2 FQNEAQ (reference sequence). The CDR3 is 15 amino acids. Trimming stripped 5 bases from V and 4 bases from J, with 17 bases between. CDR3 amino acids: CASSPERSLVYGYTF. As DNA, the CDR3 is TGTGCCAGCAGCCCCGAGAGGAGTTTAGTCTATGGCTACACCTTC. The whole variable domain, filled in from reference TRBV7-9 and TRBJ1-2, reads DTGVSQNPRHKITKRGQNVTFRCDPISEHNRLYWYRQTLGQGPEFLTYFQNEAQLEKSRLLSDRFSAERPKGSFSTLEIQRTEQGDSAMYLCASSPERSLVYGYTFGSGTRLTVV.

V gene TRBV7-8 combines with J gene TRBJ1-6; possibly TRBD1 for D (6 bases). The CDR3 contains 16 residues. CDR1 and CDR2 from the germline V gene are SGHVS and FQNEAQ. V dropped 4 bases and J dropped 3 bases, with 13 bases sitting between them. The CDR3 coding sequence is TGTGCCAGCAGCTATGGACAGACCCTCTATAATTCACCCCTCCACTTT. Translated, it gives CASSYGQTLYNSPLHF. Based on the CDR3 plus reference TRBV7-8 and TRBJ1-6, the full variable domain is GAGVSQSPRYKVAKRGQDVALRCDPISGHVSLFWYQQALGQGPEFLTYFQNEAQLDKSGLPSDRFFAERPEGSVSTLKIQRTQQEDSAVYLCASSYGQTLYNSPLHFGNGTRLTVT.

The CDR3 nucleotides read TGTGCCAGTAAGGAGGGTCGGATAGGGGCCAACGTCCTGACTTTC. Its protein product is CASKEGRIGANVLTF. The rearrangement joins TRBV19 to TRBJ2-6; a weak D match, TRBD2 (6 bases). This CDR3 comprises 15 residues. Trimming shortened V by 7 bases and J by 4 bases, and 14 bases separated the two germline ends. The germline CDR1 and CDR2 sequences are LNHDA and SQIVND (reference sequence).

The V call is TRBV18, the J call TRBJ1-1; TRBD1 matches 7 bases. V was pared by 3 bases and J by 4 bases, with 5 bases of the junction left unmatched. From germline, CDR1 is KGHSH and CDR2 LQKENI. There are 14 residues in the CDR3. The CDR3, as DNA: TGTGCCAGCTCACCCTTACAGGGGATCACTGAAGCTTTCTTT. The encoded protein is CASSPLQGITEAFF.

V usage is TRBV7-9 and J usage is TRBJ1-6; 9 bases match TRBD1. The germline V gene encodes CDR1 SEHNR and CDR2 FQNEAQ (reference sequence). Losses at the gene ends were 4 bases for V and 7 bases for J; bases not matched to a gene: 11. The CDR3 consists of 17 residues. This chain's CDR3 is CASSSTGGWGSNSPLHF. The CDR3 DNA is TGTGCCAGCAGCTCCACAGGGGGCTGGGGATCGAATTCACCCCTCCACTTT.

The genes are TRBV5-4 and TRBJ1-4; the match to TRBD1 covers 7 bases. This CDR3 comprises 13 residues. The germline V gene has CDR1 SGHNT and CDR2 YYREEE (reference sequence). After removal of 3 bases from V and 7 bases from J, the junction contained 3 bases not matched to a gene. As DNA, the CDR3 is TGTGCCAGCAGCTGGACAGGTACTGAAAAACTGTTTTTT. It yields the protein CASSWTGTEKLFF.

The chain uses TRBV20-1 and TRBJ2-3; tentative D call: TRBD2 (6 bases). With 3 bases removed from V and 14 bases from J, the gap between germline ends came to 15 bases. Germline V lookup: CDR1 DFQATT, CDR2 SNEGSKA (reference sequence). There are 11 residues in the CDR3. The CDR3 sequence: CSASDAGLLYF. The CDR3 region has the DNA TGCAGTGCTAGTGATGCGGGGTTGTTGTATTTT.